A single sample gave rise to the 20 T cell receptor beta chains below, sequenced in a study of blood T cell repertoires in COVID-19. Libraries were prepared by immunoSEQ multiplex PCR; TCRdb keeps only in-frame clonotypes and omits some of them. The table lists approximately 230,000 clones, 82% of them singletons, with around 16% in the top ten. The sequencing input was PBMCs or T cells enriched from blood (not recorded which). The receptors here all came from a man between 40 and 49 years old who had recovered from COVID-19.

Ten or more counts support this clone. V is TRBV28 and J is TRBJ1-3; 9 nucleotides agree with TRBD1. Germline V gene lookup returns CDR1 MDHEN and CDR2 SYDVKM. There are 14 residues in the CDR3. The V gene end was trimmed by 6 bases and the J gene end by 3 bases; junction bases not matched to a gene: 3. This CDR3 reads CASRDRGVGNTIYF. CDR3 DNA sequence: TGTGCCAGCAGGGACAGGGGTGTTGGAAACACCATATATTTT.

The J gene is TRBJ1-1, the V gene TRBV12-3 or TRBV12-4; 7 nucleotides align to TRBD1. J lost 4 bases, V lost 7 bases, and 6 bases had no gene match. This CDR3 is 13 amino acids long. The chain's CDR3 is CASTYQGGTEAFF. DNA of the CDR3: TGTGCCAGCACCTATCAGGGGGGCACTGAAGCTTTCTTT.

For the CDR3, the DNA is TGTGCCAGCAGCTTCACGACAGGGGCACTTGAAGCTTTCTTT. This encodes CASSFTTGALEAFF. The gene calls are TRBV7-9 and TRBJ1-1; 8 bases match TRBD1. Germline V gene data show CDR1 as SEHNR and CDR2 as FQNEAQ (reference sequence). The CDR3 loop spans 14 amino acids. The trim removed 3 bases at V and 7 bases at J, leaving 7 bases unmatched. Combining the CDR3 with reference TRBV7-9 and TRBJ1-1 gives the whole variable domain DTGVSQNPRHKITKRGQNVTFRCDPISEHNRLYWYRQTLGQGPEFLTYFQNEAQLEKSRLLSDRFSAERPKGSFSTLEIQRTEQGDSAMYLCASSFTTGALEAFFGQGTRLTVV.

This chain joins TRBV11-2 and TRBJ2-3; D is uncertain. The V end was cut by 5 bases, the J end by 2 bases, with 5 bases between. Germline V gene lookup returns CDR1 SGHAT and CDR2 FQNNGV. The CDR3 runs to 12 residues. CDR3 nucleotide sequence: TGTGCCAGCAGCCTTTACACAGATACGCAGTATTTT. It specifies CASSLYTDTQYF. The complete variable domain, with remaining parts taken from reference TRBV11-2 and TRBJ2-3, reads EAGVAQSPRYKIIEKRQSVAFWCNPISGHATLYWYQQILGQGPKLLIQFQNNGVVDDSQLPKDRFSAERLKGVDSTLKIQPAKLEDSAVYLCASSLYTDTQYFGPGTRLTVL.

This chain uses TRBV19 with TRBJ2-7; 7 positions agree with TRBD1. The CDR3 runs 14 residues. V dropped 6 bases and J dropped 1; count of bases not matched to a gene: 6. CDR1 is LNHDA and CDR2 is SQIVND in the germline V gene (reference sequence). Here the CDR3 reads CASRKRGQSYEQYF. CDR3 nucleotide sequence: TGTGCCAGTAGAAAAAGGGGACAGTCCTACGAGCAGTACTTC.

The J gene is TRBJ1-2, the V gene TRBV28; weak D call: TRBD1 (5 bases). The germline CDR1 and CDR2 sequences are MDHEN and SYDVKM. This CDR3 has 14 amino acids. Trimming took off 5 bases at V and 4 bases at J, with 14 bases between the two ends. The CDR3 loop is CASSPNEGVYGYTF. The CDR3 bases are TGTGCCAGCAGTCCCAATGAAGGGGTCTATGGCTACACCTTC.

This rearrangement joins TRBV11-2 to TRBJ1-1; D is perhaps TRBD1 (5 bases). The V end lost 3 bases, the J end lost 4 bases, and 9 bases lay between the germline ends. Germline assignment: CDR1 SGHAT and CDR2 FQNNGV. The CDR3 covers 13 residues. The CDR3 loop is CASSFTRVTEAFF. For the CDR3, the DNA is TGTGCCAGCAGCTTCACCAGGGTCACTGAAGCTTTCTTT. Full variable domain (remainder filled in from reference TRBV11-2 and TRBJ1-1): EAGVAQSPRYKIIEKRQSVAFWCNPISGHATLYWYQQILGQGPKLLIQFQNNGVVDDSQLPKDRFSAERLKGVDSTLKIQPAKLEDSAVYLCASSFTRVTEAFFGQGTRLTVV.

This clone appeared a few times. DNA of the CDR3: TGTGCCAGTAGGCCCGGGACAGGGTCCTACGAGCAGTACTTC. This translates into CASRPGTGSYEQYF. V and J are TRBV19 and TRBJ2-7, with 9 bases matching TRBD1. From germline, CDR1 is LNHDA and CDR2 SQIVND (reference sequence). This CDR3 region has 14 residues. The ends lost 6 bases at V and 1 base at J; junction bases unmatched: 4.

The chain joins TRBV6-5 to TRBJ1-4, with 9 nucleotides matching TRBD1. V gave up 6 bases and J gave up 7 bases; unmatched junction bases: 9. Germline CDR1 and CDR2: MNHEY and SVGAGI. There are 15 residues in the CDR3. The CDR3 DNA reads TGTGCCAGCAGCCAGCCGGGACAGGGCACTGAAAAACTGTTTTTT. As protein: CASSQPGQGTEKLFF.

The chain joins TRBV5-1 to TRBJ2-3, with 10 bases aligning to TRBD2. V lost 4 bases, J lost 6 bases, and 11 bases stayed unmatched. Germline loops: CDR1 SGHRS, CDR2 YFSETQ. The CDR3 length is 16 residues. This CDR3 reads CASSHGRAGGTDTQYF. For the CDR3, the DNA is TGCGCCAGCAGCCACGGAAGAGCGGGGGGGACGGATACGCAGTATTTT.

The rearrangement joins TRBV2 to TRBJ2-4; 9 bases agree with TRBD1. The CDR3 loop spans 19 amino acids. Per the germline V gene, CDR1 is SNHLY and CDR2 is FYNNEI. Losses at the gene ends were 1 base for V and 0 bases for J; bases not matched to a gene: 10. The CDR3 loop reads CASSEGIGTGPLAKNIQYF. The DNA for the CDR3 is TGTGCCAGCAGTGAAGGGATAGGGACAGGGCCCCTAGCCAAAAACATTCAGTACTTC.

The rearrangement links TRBV29-1 to TRBJ2-1; D is uncertain. Germline V gene data show CDR1 as SQVTM and CDR2 as ANQGSEA. The CDR3 covers 13 residues. V was pared by 8 bases and J by 5 bases, with 16 bases between. The CDR3 sequence is CSLKKLLNNEQFF. The CDR3 region has the DNA TGCAGCTTAAAAAAACTCCTGAACAATGAGCAGTTCTTC.

The chain carries TRBV2 and TRBJ1-3; D is unresolved. V was clipped by 9 bases and J by 0 bases, with 9 bases between them. The CDR3 extends over 13 amino acids. CDR1 and CDR2 (germline): SNHLY, FYNNEI. The DNA for the CDR3 is TGTGCCAGTGGAGCCAGCTCTGGAAACACCATATATTTT. Translated: CASGASSGNTIYF.

The chain carries TRBV18 and TRBJ2-3, with 7 bases that match TRBD2. CDR1 KGHSH and CDR2 LQKENI come from the germline V gene. The CDR3 length is 15 residues. J was trimmed by 0 bases and V by 6 bases; bases with no gene match: 6. This chain's CDR3 is CASSKLAASTDTQYF. CDR3 nucleotides: TGTGCCAGCTCCAAGCTAGCGGCTAGCACAGATACGCAGTATTTT. The full variable domain, with the rest looked up from reference TRBV18 and TRBJ2-3, is NAGVMQNPRHLVRRRGQEARLRCSPMKGHSHVYWYRQLPEEGLKFMVYLQKENIIDESGMPKERFSAEFPKEGPSILRIQQVVRGDSAAYFCASSKLAASTDTQYFGPGTRLTVL.

V usage is TRBV29-1 and J usage is TRBJ1-2; D not certain. This CDR3 region has 11 residues. The germline V gene has CDR1 SQVTM and CDR2 ANQGSEA. Trimming stripped 4 bases from V and 7 bases from J, with 10 bases between. CDR3 DNA: TGCAGCGTTGGGTCCGGGGTTGGCTACACCTTC. Protein product: CSVGSGVGYTF.

The genes are TRBV21-1 and TRBJ2-2; the D segment call TRBD1 is taken from the table without a DNA check. TRBV21-1 is an annotated pseudogene. The CDR3 is 18 amino acids. CDR3 nucleotide sequence: TGTGCCAGCAGCAAACCCCCCGGGACAGGGATGAACACCGGGGAGCTGTTTTTT. The encoded protein is CASSKPPGTGMNTGELFF.

V usage is TRBV4-1 and J usage is TRBJ1-2, with D uncertain. Trimming removed 1 base at V and 8 bases at J, with 17 bases between. Looked up from germline, CDR1 is MGHRA and CDR2 is YSYEKL. The CDR3 runs to 15 residues. The CDR3: CASSQVEGFFRGYTF. CDR3 DNA sequence: TGCGCCAGCAGCCAAGTTGAGGGATTTTTTAGGGGCTACACCTTC.

V and J are TRBV7-6 and TRBJ2-7; TRBD1 aligns across 10 bases. CDR1 and CDR2 from the germline V gene are SGHVS and FNYEAQ. The junction had 7 bases not matched to a gene; V was cut back by 6 bases and J by 2 bases. This CDR3 spans 15 amino acids. In nucleotides, the CDR3 is TGTGCCAGCAGTAGCCCCGGGACAGGGGCCTACGAGCAGTACTTC. Translation: CASSSPGTGAYEQYF.

The sample holds one count of this clone. The V call is TRBV5-8, the J call TRBJ1-1; TRBD1 matches 10 bases. The CDR3 has 15 residues. V shed 4 bases, J shed 3 bases, and the junction held 6 bases outside the gene matches. The germline gives CDR1 SGHTS, CDR2 YDEGEE. CDR3 protein: CASSIGQGVDTEAFF. In DNA form, the CDR3 reads TGTGCCAGCAGCATCGGACAGGGGGTAGACACTGAAGCTTTCTTT. Full variable domain (remainder filled in from reference TRBV5-8 and TRBJ1-1): EAGVTQSPTHLIKTRGQQATLRCSPISGHTSVYWYQQALGLGLQFLLWYDEGEERNRGNFPPRFSGRQFPNYSSELNVNALELEDSALYLCASSIGQGVDTEAFFGQGTRLTVV.

The J gene is TRBJ2-7, the V gene TRBV4-1; D is undetermined. V was shortened by 0 bases and J by 5 bases, with 17 bases between the two germline ends. This CDR3 region has 16 residues. From germline, CDR1 is MGHRA and CDR2 YSYEKL. For the CDR3, the DNA is TGCGCCAGCAGCCAAGAGATAGGCAGGTCGAGAAACGAGCAGTACTTC. This gives the protein CASSQEIGRSRNEQYF.